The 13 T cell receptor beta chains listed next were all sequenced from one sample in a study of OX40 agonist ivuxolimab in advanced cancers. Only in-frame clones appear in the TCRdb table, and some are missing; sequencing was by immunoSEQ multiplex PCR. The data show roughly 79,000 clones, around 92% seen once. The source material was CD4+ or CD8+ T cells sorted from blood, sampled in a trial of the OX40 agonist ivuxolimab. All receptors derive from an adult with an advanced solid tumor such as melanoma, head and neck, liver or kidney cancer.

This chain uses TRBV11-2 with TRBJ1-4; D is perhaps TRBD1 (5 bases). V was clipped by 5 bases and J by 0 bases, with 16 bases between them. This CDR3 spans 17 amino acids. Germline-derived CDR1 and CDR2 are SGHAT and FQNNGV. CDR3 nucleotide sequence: TGTGCCAGCAGCCCGAGGACAACCGTTGCAACTAATGAAAAACTGTTTTTT. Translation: CASSPRTTVATNEKLFF.

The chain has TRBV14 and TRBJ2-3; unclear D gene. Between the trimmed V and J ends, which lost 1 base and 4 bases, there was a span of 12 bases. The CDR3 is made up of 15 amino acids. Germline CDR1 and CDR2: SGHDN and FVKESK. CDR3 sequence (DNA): TGTGCCAGCAGCCAAGCGGTGGTCCCGGCAGATACGCAGTATTTT. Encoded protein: CASSQAVVPADTQYF.

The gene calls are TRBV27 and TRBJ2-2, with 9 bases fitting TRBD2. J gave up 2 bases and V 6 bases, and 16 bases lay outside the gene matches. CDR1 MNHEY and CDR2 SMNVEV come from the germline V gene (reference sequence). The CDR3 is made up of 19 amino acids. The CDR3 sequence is CASRVTIGVAGENTGELFF. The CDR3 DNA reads TGTGCCAGCAGGGTTACAATCGGGGTAGCGGGGGAAAACACCGGGGAGCTGTTTTTT.

The CDR3 protein is CASSQWAGEGYNEQFF. CDR3 nucleotide sequence: TGTGCCAGCAGCCAATGGGCAGGGGAGGGGTACAATGAGCAGTTCTTC. The rearrangement uses TRBV4-2 and TRBJ2-1; tentative D call: TRBD2 (7 bases). CDR1 is LGHNA, CDR2 YNFKEQ, per germline. The CDR3 totals 16 residues. Trimming took off 2 bases at V and 4 bases at J, with 15 bases between the two ends.

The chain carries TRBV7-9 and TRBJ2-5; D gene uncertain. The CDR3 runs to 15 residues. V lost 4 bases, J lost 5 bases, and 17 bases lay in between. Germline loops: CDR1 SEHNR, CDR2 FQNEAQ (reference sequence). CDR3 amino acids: CASSSVDGETETQYF. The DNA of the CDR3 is TGTGCCAGCAGCTCCGTGGACGGAGAAACGGAGACCCAGTACTTC.

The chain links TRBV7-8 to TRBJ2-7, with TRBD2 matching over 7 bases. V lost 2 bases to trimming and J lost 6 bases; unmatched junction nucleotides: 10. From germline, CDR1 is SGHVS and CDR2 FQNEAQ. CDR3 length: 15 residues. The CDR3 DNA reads TGTGCCAGCAGCTTATTAGGGAGACTAGCCTCCGAGCAGTACTTC. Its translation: CASSLLGRLASEQYF.

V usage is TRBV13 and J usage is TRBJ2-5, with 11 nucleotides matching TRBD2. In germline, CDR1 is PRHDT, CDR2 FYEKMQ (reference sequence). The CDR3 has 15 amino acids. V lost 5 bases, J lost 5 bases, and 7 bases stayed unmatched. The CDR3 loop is CASSIAGGRGETQYF. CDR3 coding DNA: TGTGCCAGCAGCATAGCGGGGGGGCGGGGTGAGACCCAGTACTTC.

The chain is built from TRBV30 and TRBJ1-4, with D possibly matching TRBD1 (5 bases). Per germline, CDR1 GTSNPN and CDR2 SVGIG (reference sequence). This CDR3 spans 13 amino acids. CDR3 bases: TGTGCTTGGGACCAGGGACTTGAGGAAAAACTGTTTTTT. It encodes CAWDQGLEEKLFF.

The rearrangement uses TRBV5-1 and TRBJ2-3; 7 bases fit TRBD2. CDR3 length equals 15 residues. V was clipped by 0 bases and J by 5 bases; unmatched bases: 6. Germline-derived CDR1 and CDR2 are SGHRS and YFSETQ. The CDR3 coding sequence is TGCGCCAGCAGCTTGGCCGCGGGGGTCGGAGATACGCAGTATTTT. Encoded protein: CASSLAAGVGDTQYF. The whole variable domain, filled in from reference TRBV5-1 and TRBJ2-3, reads KAGVTQTPRYLIKTRGQQVTLSCSPISGHRSVSWYQQTPGQGLQFLFEYFSETQRNKGNFPGRFSGRQFSNSRSEMNVSTLELGDSALYLCASSLAAGVGDTQYFGPGTRLTVL.

The CDR3 nucleotides read TGTGCCAGCAGCCTCCTCCCCGGGGGACAACCCTATGGCTACACCTTC. Amino acids: CASSLLPGGQPYGYTF. This chain connects TRBV16 to TRBJ1-2, with TRBD1 as a possible D gene (6 bases). This CDR3 spans 16 amino acids. Germline V gene data show CDR1 as KGHSY and CDR2 as FQNENV. The V end was cut by 4 bases, the J end by 4 bases, with 19 bases between.

CDR3 nucleotide sequence: TGTGCCAGCAGCCTGAAGGGGGCAGGGTATGGCTACACCTTC. This sequence encodes CASSLKGAGYGYTF. The V and J genes are TRBV27 and TRBJ1-2, with 7 bases identical to TRBD1. The J segment lost 5 bases and the V segment lost 6 bases, leaving 9 bases of the junction unmatched. The CDR3 is made up of 14 amino acids. CDR1 is MNHEY and CDR2 is SMNVEV in the germline V gene (reference sequence).

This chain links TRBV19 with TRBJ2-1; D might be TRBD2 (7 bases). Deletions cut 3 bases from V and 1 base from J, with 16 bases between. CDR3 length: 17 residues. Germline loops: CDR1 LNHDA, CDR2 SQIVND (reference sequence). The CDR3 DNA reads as TGTGCCAGTAGTATGGGGGGGCCACTCTTTTCCTACAATGAGCAGTTCTTC. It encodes CASSMGGPLFSYNEQFF.

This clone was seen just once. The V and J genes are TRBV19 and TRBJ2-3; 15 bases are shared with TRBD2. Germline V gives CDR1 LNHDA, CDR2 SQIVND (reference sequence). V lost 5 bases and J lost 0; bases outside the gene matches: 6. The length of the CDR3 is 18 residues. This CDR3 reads CASSLGLAGGPSTDTQYF. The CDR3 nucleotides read TGTGCCAGTAGTCTCGGACTAGCGGGGGGGCCGAGCACAGATACGCAGTATTTT.